The present TCR beta chain was sequenced within a study of blood T cell repertoires in COVID-19. The wider study: The origin of the acute and convalescent COVID-19 samples was the United States, Italy and Spain. PBMCs, B-cell-depleted T cells, or T cells were the source of the cDNA or gDNA that made up the material.

This clone has just a few counts. The germline CDR1 and CDR2 sequences are MGHRA and YSYEKL. V shed 0 bases, J shed 7 bases, and the junction held 9 bases outside the gene matches. The CDR3 contains 17 residues. Per the original data handling: How many nucleated cells were present was estimated from reference gene primer amplification. Measured with immunoSEQ multiplex PCR; TCRdb has only the in-frame clones, and not every one. For V, J and clone size, that table is used; D and trimming come from the DNA. Counted here are about 120,000 clones, around nine tenths occurring once; the ten biggest clones make up 1% to 1.5%.

This chain uses TRBV4-1 with TRBJ1-4, with 9 positions matching TRBD1. The sequence came from a woman aged 80 or older with acute or convalescent COVID-19. Sequenced sample: peripheral blood. The CDR3 coding sequence is TGCGCCAGCAGCCAAGAAGGGGACAGGGTCCTAACTGAAAAACTGTTTTTT. Its protein product is CASSQEGDRVLTEKLFF.